Listed here are 26 T cell receptor beta chains from one sample, sequenced in a study of blood T cells in healthy people across ages. Combining a sample-barcoded 5' primer with a J-beta primer mix, a second PCR ran for 7 to 11 cycles. TCRdb reprocessed the 5' RACE reads with MiXCR, giving one entry per CDR3 protein. Among around 850,000 distinct CDR3 sequences listed, around 34% were seen once. The specimen sequenced was blood. The receptors here all came from a man between 18 and 29 years old in good health.

With respect to this clonotype: Sequence at one end of the junction differs from germline and may be a read error. The DNA for the CDR3 is TGTGCCAGCAGTCCCTCCGTAGGACAGGGGGAAAGCACAGATACGGAGTATTTT. Its translation is CASSPSVGQGESTDTEYF. The gene calls are TRBV12-3 or TRBV12-4 and TRBJ2-3, with 10 bases matching TRBD1. The CDR3 has 18 amino acids.

This clonotype was picked up a small number of times. The chain carries TRBV20-1 and TRBJ2-7; 11 nucleotides match TRBD1. With 0 bases clipped from V and 5 bases from J, the junction kept 3 bases outside the gene matches. The CDR3 loop spans 14 amino acids. Per germline, CDR1 DFQATT and CDR2 SNEGSKA (reference sequence). The CDR3 protein is CSAREGTGGDEQYF. DNA for the CDR3: TGCAGTGCTAGAGAGGGGACAGGGGGAGACGAGCAGTACTTC.

This clonotype came up once. Compared with germline, one end of the junction differs, possibly owing to a read error. V usage is TRBV6-6 and J usage is TRBJ1-6, with D possibly being TRBD1 (5 bases). The length of the CDR3 is 13 residues. CDR1 and CDR2 from the germline V gene are MNHNY and SVGAGI (reference sequence). CDR3 bases: TGTGCCACCAGAGGGGACTATAAATCACCCCTCCACTTT. It specifies CATRGDYKSPLHF.

This clonotype appeared a few times. The chain couples TRBV20-1 to TRBJ2-1; TRBD2 might be the D (5 bases). V was trimmed by 8 bases and J by 0 bases, leaving 17 bases between them. The CDR3 consists of 15 residues. Germline values: CDR1 DFQATT, CDR2 SNEGSKA (reference sequence). CDR3 protein: CSYPTTGSSYNEQFF. The CDR3 DNA follows: TGCAGTTACCCAACGACGGGGAGCTCCTACAATGAGCAGTTCTTC.

In the case of this clonotype: This may come from a read error, since a much larger clone is one base off. The gene calls are TRBV20-1 and TRBJ2-1; 7 bases match TRBD2. The CDR3 length is 15 residues. Trimming cost V 0 bases and J 13 bases; bases outside gene matches: 15. The germline V gene encodes CDR1 DFQATT and CDR2 SNEGSKA (reference sequence). CDR3 sequence reads: CSARDRASGEETQFF. CDR3 sequence (DNA): TGCAGTGCTAGAGATAGGGCTAGCGGAGAAGAGACCCAGTTCTTC.

CDR3 in amino acids: CSVTWSSYNEQFF. The CDR3 DNA reads TGCAGCGTTACATGGAGCTCCTACAATGAGCAGTTCTTC. This chain uses TRBV29-1 with TRBJ2-1; D gene uncertain. Germline V CDR1 and CDR2: SQVTM, ANQGSEA. Deletions cut 5 bases from V and 0 bases from J, with 8 bases between. CDR3 length: 13 residues.

This clonotype was seen a handful of times. As DNA, the CDR3 is TGTGCCAGCAGCCACTCCCCGGGGGGAGGCACAGATACGCAGTATTTT. The encoded protein is CASSHSPGGGTDTQYF. The chain recombines TRBV3-1 with TRBJ2-3; TRBD2 matches at 7 bases. The CDR3 totals 16 residues. Germline V gives CDR1 LGHDT, CDR2 YNNKEL (reference sequence). V shed 3 bases and J 1 base; nucleotides not matched to a gene: 7.

Details on this clonotype: This could be a read error, since a much larger clone is one nucleotide away. The chain links TRBV20-1 to TRBJ2-4, with D possibly matching TRBD1 (5 bases). This CDR3 is built from 11 residues. Germline CDR1 and CDR2: DFQATT and SNEGSKA (reference sequence). V was shortened by 3 bases and J by 15 bases, with 15 bases between the two germline ends. CDR3 bases: TGCAGTGCTAGGACAGATGGCGAGCGGTACTTC. It is translated as CSARTDGERYF.

Ten or more counts support this clonotype. The DNA of the CDR3 is TGCAGTGCTAGCACGGGACAGGGCCTCGGGGCCAACGTCCTGACTTTC. Its protein product is CSASTGQGLGANVLTF. V is TRBV20-1 and J is TRBJ2-6; 9 nucleotides align to TRBD1. Losses at the gene ends were 3 bases for V and 4 bases for J; bases not matched to a gene: 7. The germline V gene encodes CDR1 DFQATT and CDR2 SNEGSKA (reference sequence). The CDR3 sequence is 16 residues long.

This clonotype was counted at least ten times. This chain uses TRBV4-3 with TRBJ2-7; TRBD2 is a possible D gene (6 bases). The CDR3 runs 17 residues. CDR1 LGHNA and CDR2 YSLEER come from the germline V gene. V dropped 0 bases and J dropped 0 bases, with 15 bases sitting between them. CDR3 sequence (DNA): TGCGCCAGCAGCCAAGATTGCGGGGTCCTTTTCTCCTACGAGCAGTACTTC. This translates into CASSQDCGVLFSYEQYF.

The chain combines TRBV20-1 with TRBJ2-3, with 7 bases identical to TRBD1. The CDR3 is made up of 14 amino acids. With 6 bases clipped from V and 3 bases from J, the junction kept 9 bases outside the gene matches. Germline V gene sequence: CDR1 DFQATT, CDR2 SNEGSKA (reference sequence). In DNA, the CDR3 is TGCAGTGCCACGACGACAGGGCGGACAGATACGCAGTATTTT. This codes for CSATTTGRTDTQYF.

The chain joins TRBV7-9 to TRBJ2-5; 8 bases are shared with TRBD1. Germline values: CDR1 SEHNR, CDR2 FQNEAQ (reference sequence). CDR3 length equals 14 residues. V gave up 5 bases and J gave up 2 bases; unmatched junction bases: 4. In DNA, the CDR3 is TGTGCCAGCAGCCCCCGGGACAGGCAAGAGACCCAGTACTTC. The encoded protein is CASSPRDRQETQYF.

CDR3 amino acids: CASSLQISYEQYF. The CDR3, as DNA: TGTGCCAGCAGCTTACAGATTTCCTACGAGCAGTACTTC. The V call is TRBV5-6, the J call TRBJ2-7; no reliable D call. Between the trimmed V and J ends, which lost 2 bases and 1 base, there was a span of 7 bases. Germline lookup yields CDR1 SGHDT and CDR2 YYEEEE. This CDR3 has 13 residues.

A few counts support this clonotype. The rearrangement joins TRBV3-1 to TRBJ2-5; maybe TRBD2 (6 bases). Trimming shortened V by 0 bases and J by 11 bases, and 31 bases separated the two germline ends. The length of the CDR3 is 19 residues. Germline V gene sequence: CDR1 LGHDT, CDR2 YNNKEL (reference sequence). This CDR3 is CASSQERLGVSGNYNEQYF. The CDR3 DNA sequence: TGTGCCAGCAGCCAAGAAAGGCTTGGAGTTAGCGGCAATTACAATGAGCAGTACTTC.

The chain uses TRBV4-3 and TRBJ2-2; no reliable D call. The germline V gene encodes CDR1 LGHNA and CDR2 YSLEER. V was pared by 3 bases and J by 1 base, with 9 bases between. CDR3 length: 15 residues. The CDR3 DNA sequence: TGCGCCAGCAGCCAGGGCCCCTGGAACACCGGGGAGCTGTTTTTT. Translated, it gives CASSQGPWNTGELFF.

Comment on this clonotype: Its ends do not fully match the called genes, so a read error is possible. The chain joins TRBV10-3 to TRBJ2-3; TRBD2 matches 15 bases. This CDR3 has 16 residues. Germline V gene sequence: CDR1 ENHRY, CDR2 SYGVKD. The CDR3 reads CAIKTGTSGGTGTQYF. The CDR3 DNA reads as TGTGCCATCAAGACCGGGACTAGCGGGGGGACAGGTACGCAGTATTTT.

The V and J genes are TRBV7-9 and TRBJ1-1; TRBD1 aligns across 8 bases. The ends lost 5 bases at V and 6 bases at J; junction bases unmatched: 11. The CDR3 loop spans 15 amino acids. Germline V lookup: CDR1 SEHNR, CDR2 FQNEAQ (reference sequence). The CDR3 DNA is TGTGCCAGCAGCGGACAGGGACAGGACAACGCTGAAGCTTTCTTT. Its translation: CASSGQGQDNAEAFF.

This clonotype was found many times. This rearrangement joins TRBV7-2 to TRBJ2-7; the match to TRBD2 covers 10 bases. CDR3 length: 16 residues. V dropped 5 bases and J dropped 1; count of bases not matched to a gene: 8. Germline V gene data show CDR1 as SGHTA and CDR2 as FQGNSA. Written as DNA, the CDR3 is TGTGCCAGCAGCGCGTCTAGCGGGGGTAGGTCCTACGAGCAGTACTTC. Translated: CASSASSGGRSYEQYF.

The sample holds a few counts of this clonotype. The V gene is TRBV28, the J gene TRBJ2-7; 7 nucleotides match TRBD1. V shed 5 bases and J 1 base; nucleotides not matched to a gene: 5. CDR1 and CDR2 from the germline V gene are MDHEN and SYDVKM. The CDR3 is 14 residues long. The CDR3 bases are TGTGCCAGCAGTGAGGGACAGACATCCTACGAGCAGTACTTC. Translating gives CASSEGQTSYEQYF. The whole variable domain, remainder taken from reference TRBV28 and TRBJ2-7, is DVKVTQSSRYLVKRTGEKVFLECVQDMDHENMFWYRQDPGLGLRLIYFSYDVKMKEKGDIPEGYSVSREKKERFSLILESASTNQTSMYLCASSEGQTSYEQYFGPGTRLTVT.

The chain uses TRBV28 and TRBJ1-2; TRBD1 matches at 7 bases. V gave up 3 bases and J gave up 2 bases; unmatched junction bases: 6. Germline CDR1 reads MDHEN; CDR2 reads SYDVKM. The CDR3 is 15 amino acids. The CDR3 DNA reads as TGTGCCAGCAGTTTTACGACAGGGCGGAACTATGGCTACACCTTC. It encodes CASSFTTGRNYGYTF.

In this sample, this clonotype turned up many times. This sequence joins TRBV6-2 or TRBV6-3 and TRBJ1-5, with 7 bases identical to TRBD1. The CDR3 totals 15 residues. Trimming at V came to 6 bases and at J to 7 bases, leaving 12 bases not matched to a gene. CDR1 and CDR2 (germline): MNHEY, SVGEGT. The CDR3 is CASSPDRARGQPQHF. The CDR3 DNA is TGTGCCAGCAGCCCTGACAGGGCAAGAGGGCAGCCCCAGCATTTT.

J is TRBJ2-5 and V is TRBV6-1; the match to TRBD1 covers 8 bases. The CDR3 sequence is 14 residues long. CDR1 and CDR2 from the germline V gene are MNHNS and SASEGT. The V segment lost 4 bases and the J segment 5 bases; nucleotides outside the gene matches: 6. The CDR3 nucleotides are TGTGCCAGCAGTGCCGACAGGGGTGTTGAGACCCAGTACTTC. Translated, it gives CASSADRGVETQYF.

The V and J genes are TRBV7-2 and TRBJ2-1, with TRBD1 matching over 9 bases. Germline V lookup: CDR1 SGHTA, CDR2 FQGNSA. V lost 5 bases, J lost 3 bases, and 5 bases stayed unmatched. CDR3 length: 15 residues. The CDR3 bases are TGTGCCAGCAGCGCCGGGACAGGGTTCTACAATGAGCAGTTCTTC. The encoded protein is CASSAGTGFYNEQFF.

The table lists this clonotype with a few counts. At one boundary the junction diverges from the germline segment, which might be a read error. This sequence joins TRBV12-3 or TRBV12-4 and TRBJ2-5, with D possibly called TRBD1 or TRBD2 (5 bases each). This CDR3 spans 13 amino acids. The CDR3 spells CTSSRTPGTTQYF. CDR3 bases: TGTACCAGCAGCCGTACTCCGGGGACGACCCAGTACTTC.

This clonotype was seen only once. The chain has TRBV12-3 or TRBV12-4 and TRBJ1-4, with a possible D match to TRBD1 (5 bases). The CDR3 has 11 amino acids. The V and J ends lost 5 bases and 15 bases respectively, with 13 bases between them. The CDR3: CASSPGLGVFF. In DNA, the CDR3 is TGTGCCAGCAGTCCAGGCTTGGGGGTGTTTTTT.

This clonotype was seen a handful of times. The rearrangement links TRBV27 to TRBJ2-1, with D possibly being TRBD1 (6 bases). V was clipped by 5 bases and J by 7 bases, with 18 bases between them. The CDR3 length is 15 residues. Per germline, CDR1 MNHEY and CDR2 SMNVEV (reference sequence). In nucleotides, the CDR3 is TGTGCCAGCAGTATTACGACAGGTTCCGGGAATGAGCAGTTCTTC. It yields the protein CASSITTGSGNEQFF.